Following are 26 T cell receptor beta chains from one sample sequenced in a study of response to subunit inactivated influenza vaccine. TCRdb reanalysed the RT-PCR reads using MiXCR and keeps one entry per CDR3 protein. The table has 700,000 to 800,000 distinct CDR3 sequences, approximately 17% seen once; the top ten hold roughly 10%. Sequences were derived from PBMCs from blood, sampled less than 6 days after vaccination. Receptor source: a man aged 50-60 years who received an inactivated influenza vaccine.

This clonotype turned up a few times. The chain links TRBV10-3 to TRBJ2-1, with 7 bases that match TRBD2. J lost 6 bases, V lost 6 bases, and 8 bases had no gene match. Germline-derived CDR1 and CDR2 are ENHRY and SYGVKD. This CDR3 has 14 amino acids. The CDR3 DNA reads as TGTGCCATCAGGGGGGGAGGGGATCGCAATGAGCAGTTCTTC. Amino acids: CAIRGGGDRNEQFF.

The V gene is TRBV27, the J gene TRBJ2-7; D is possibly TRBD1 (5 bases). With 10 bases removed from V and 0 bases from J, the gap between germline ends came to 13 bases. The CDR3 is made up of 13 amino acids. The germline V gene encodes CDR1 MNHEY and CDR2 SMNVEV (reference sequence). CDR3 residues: CATRTTDSYEQYF. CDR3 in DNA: TGTGCCACAAGAACGACAGACTCCTACGAGCAGTACTTC.

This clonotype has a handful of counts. DNA of the CDR3: TGTGCCATCAGTTACAGGGACGACACCGGGGAGCTGTTTTTT. Translating it yields CAISYRDDTGELFF. J is TRBJ2-2 and V is TRBV10-3; D perhaps matches TRBD1 (6 bases). Deletions cut 5 bases from V and 3 bases from J, with 10 bases between. This CDR3 has 14 residues. CDR1 and CDR2 from the germline V gene are ENHRY and SYGVKD.

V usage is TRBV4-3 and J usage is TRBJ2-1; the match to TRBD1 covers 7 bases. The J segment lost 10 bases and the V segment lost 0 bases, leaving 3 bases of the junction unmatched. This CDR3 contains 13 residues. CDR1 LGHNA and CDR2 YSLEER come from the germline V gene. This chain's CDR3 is CASSQDAGGEQFF. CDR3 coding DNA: TGCGCCAGCAGCCAAGATGCAGGGGGAGAGCAGTTCTTC.

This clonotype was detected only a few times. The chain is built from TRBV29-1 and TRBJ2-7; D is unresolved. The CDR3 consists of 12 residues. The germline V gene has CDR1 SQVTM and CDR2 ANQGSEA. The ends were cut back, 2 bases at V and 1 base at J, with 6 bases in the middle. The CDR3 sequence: CSVEFGSYEQYF. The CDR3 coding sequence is TGCAGCGTTGAATTCGGATCCTACGAGCAGTACTTC.

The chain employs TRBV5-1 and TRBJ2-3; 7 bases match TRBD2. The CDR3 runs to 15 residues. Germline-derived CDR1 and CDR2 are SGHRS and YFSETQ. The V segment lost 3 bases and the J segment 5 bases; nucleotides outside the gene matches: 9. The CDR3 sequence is CASSWGSGGEDTQYF. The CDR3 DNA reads TGCGCCAGCAGCTGGGGTTCGGGAGGAGAAGATACGCAGTATTTT.

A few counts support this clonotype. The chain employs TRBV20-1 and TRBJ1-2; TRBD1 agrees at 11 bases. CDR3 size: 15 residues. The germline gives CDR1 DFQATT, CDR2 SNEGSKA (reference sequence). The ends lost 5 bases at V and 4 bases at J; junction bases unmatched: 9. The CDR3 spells CSAEPWDRGAYGYTF. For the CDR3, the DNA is TGCAGTGCTGAGCCCTGGGACAGGGGGGCCTATGGCTACACCTTC.

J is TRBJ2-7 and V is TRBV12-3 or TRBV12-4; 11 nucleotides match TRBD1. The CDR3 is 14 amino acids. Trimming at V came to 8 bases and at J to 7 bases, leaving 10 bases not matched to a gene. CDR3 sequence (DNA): TGTGCCAGCGGTGCCGGACAGGGGGCGCGGGAGCAGTACTTC. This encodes CASGAGQGAREQYF.

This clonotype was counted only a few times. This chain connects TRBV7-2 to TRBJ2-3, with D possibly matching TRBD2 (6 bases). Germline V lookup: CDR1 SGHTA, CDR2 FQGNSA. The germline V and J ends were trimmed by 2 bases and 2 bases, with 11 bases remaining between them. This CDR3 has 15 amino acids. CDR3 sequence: CASSLLAYNTDTQYF. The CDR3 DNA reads TGTGCCAGCAGCTTACTAGCGTACAACACAGATACGCAGTATTTT. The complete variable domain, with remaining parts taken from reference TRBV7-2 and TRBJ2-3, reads GAGVSQSPSNKVTEKGKDVELRCDPISGHTALYWYRQSLGQGLEFLIYFQGNSAPDKSGLPSDRFSAERTGGSVSTLTIQRTQQEDSAVYLCASSLLAYNTDTQYFGPGTRLTVL.

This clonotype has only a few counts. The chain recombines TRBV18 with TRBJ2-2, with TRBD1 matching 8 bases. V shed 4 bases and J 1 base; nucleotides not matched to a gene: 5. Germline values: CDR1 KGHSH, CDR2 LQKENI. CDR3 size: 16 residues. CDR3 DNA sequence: TGTGCCAGCTCACTAACGACAGGGGTGAACACCGGGGAGCTGTTTTTT. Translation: CASSLTTGVNTGELFF.

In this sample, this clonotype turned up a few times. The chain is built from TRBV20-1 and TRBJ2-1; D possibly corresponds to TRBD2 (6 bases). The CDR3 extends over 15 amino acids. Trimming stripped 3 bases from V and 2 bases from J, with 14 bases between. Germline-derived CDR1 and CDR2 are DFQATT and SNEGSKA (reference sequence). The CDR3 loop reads CSARRAGLTYNEQFF. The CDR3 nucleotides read TGCAGTGCTAGGCGGGCGGGACTCACCTACAATGAGCAGTTCTTC.

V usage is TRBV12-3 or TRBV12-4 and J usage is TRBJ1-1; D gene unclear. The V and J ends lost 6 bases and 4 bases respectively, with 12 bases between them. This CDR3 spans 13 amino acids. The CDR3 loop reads CASRMERTTEAFF. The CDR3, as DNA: TGTGCCAGCAGAATGGAGAGGACCACTGAAGCTTTCTTT.

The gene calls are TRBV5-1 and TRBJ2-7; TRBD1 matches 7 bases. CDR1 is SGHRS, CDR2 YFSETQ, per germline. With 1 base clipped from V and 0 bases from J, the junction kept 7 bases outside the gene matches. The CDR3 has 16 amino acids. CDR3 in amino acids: CASSLRTGPSSYEQYF. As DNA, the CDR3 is TGCGCCAGCAGCTTGAGGACAGGCCCGAGCTCCTACGAGCAGTACTTC.

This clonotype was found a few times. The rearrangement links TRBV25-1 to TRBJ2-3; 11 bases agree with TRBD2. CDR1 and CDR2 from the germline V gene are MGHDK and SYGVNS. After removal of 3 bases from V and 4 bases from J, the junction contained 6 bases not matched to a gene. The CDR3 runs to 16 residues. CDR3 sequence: CASSETSGTVSDTQYF. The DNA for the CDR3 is TGTGCCAGCAGTGAGACTAGCGGGACGGTCTCAGATACGCAGTATTTT.

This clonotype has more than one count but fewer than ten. CDR3 in DNA: TGTGCCAGCAGCTTAATGGGACAGGCCTACAATGAGCAGTTCTTC. This sequence encodes CASSLMGQAYNEQFF. The chain is built from TRBV7-9 and TRBJ2-1; 8 bases are a match to TRBD1. With V trimmed by 2 bases and J by 2 bases, 2 bases remained unmatched. There are 15 residues in the CDR3. The germline V gene has CDR1 SEHNR and CDR2 FQNEAQ (reference sequence).

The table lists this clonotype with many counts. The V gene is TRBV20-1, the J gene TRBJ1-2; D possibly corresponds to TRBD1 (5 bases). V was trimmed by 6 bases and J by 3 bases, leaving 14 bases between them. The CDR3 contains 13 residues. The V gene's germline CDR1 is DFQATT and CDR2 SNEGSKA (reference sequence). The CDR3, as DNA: TGCAGTGCGAGGGGACTAGGAGACTATGGCTACACCTTC. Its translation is CSARGLGDYGYTF.

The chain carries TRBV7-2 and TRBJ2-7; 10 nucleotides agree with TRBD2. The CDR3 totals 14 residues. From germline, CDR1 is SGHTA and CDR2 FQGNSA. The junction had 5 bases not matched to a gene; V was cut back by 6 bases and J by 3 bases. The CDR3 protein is CASSLSGRVYEQYF. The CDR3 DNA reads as TGTGCCAGCAGTTTAAGCGGGAGGGTCTACGAGCAGTACTTC.

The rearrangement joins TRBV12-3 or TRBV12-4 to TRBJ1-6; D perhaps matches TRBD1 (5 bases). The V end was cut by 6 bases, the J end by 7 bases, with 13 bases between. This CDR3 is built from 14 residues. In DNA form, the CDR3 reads TGTGCCAGCAGGCAGGGAAGCCGAAATTCACCCCTCCACTTT. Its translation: CASRQGSRNSPLHF.

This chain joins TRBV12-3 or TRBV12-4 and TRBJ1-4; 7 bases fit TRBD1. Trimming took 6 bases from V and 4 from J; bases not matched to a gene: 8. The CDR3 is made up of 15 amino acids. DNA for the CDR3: TGTGCCAGCAGACCTCGACAGGGCTTTAATGAAAAACTGTTTTTT. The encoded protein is CASRPRQGFNEKLFF.

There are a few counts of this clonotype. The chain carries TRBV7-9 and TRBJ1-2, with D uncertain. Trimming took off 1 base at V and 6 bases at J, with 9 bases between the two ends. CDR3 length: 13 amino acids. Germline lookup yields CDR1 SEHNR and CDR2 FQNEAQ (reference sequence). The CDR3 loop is CASSLGPWNGYTF. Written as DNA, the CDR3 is TGTGCCAGCAGCTTAGGCCCCTGGAATGGCTACACCTTC. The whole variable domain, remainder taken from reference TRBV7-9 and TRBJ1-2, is DTGVSQNPRHKITKRGQNVTFRCDPISEHNRLYWYRQTLGQGPEFLTYFQNEAQLEKSRLLSDRFSAERPKGSFSTLEIQRTEQGDSAMYLCASSLGPWNGYTFGSGTRLTVV.

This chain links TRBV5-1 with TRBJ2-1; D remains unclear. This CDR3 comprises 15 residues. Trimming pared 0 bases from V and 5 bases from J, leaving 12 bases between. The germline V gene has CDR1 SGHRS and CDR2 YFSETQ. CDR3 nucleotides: TGCGCCAGCAGCTTGGACGCCACTAACCACAATGAGCAGTTCTTC. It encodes CASSLDATNHNEQFF.

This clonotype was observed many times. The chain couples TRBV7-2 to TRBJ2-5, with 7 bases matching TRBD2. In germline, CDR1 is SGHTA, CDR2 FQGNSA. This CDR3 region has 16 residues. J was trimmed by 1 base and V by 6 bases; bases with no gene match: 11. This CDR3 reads CASRGGAGYLQETQYF. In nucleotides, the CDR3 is TGTGCCAGCAGGGGAGGAGCGGGGTACCTCCAAGAGACCCAGTACTTC.

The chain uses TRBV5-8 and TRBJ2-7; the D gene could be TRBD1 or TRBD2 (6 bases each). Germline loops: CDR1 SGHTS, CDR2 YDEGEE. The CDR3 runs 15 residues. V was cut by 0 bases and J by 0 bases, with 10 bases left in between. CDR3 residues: CASSLGGDTSYEQYF. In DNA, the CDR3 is TGTGCCAGCAGCTTGGGCGGGGACACCTCCTACGAGCAGTACTTC.

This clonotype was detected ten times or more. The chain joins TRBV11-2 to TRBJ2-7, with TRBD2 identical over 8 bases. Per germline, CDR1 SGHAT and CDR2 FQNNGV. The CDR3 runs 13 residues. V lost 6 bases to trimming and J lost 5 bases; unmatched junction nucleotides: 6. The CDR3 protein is CASRLPGGNEQYF. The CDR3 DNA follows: TGTGCCAGCAGACTCCCGGGGGGGAACGAGCAGTACTTC.

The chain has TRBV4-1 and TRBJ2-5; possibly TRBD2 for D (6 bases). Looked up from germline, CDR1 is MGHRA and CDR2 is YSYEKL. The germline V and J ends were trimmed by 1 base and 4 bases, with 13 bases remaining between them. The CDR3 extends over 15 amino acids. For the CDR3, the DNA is TGCGCCAGCAGCCAAGTTGGTACCGGGGGAGAGACCCAGTACTTC. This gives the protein CASSQVGTGGETQYF.

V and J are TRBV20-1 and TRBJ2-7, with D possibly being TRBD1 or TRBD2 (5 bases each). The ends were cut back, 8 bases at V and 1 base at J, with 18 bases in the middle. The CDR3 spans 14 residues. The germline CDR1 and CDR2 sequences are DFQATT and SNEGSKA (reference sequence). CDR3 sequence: CSSSRGPPSYEQYF. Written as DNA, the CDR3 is TGCAGTTCCAGTCGGGGACCCCCTTCCTACGAGCAGTACTTC.